This T cell receptor beta chain is drawn from a study of T cells after yellow fever vaccination. TCRdb reanalysed the 5' RACE reads using MiXCR and keeps one entry per CDR3 protein. The data show 130,000 or so distinct CDR3 sequences, around 15% seen once. The CDR3 covers 14 residues. CDR1 and CDR2 from the germline V gene are MNHEY and SVGEGT. Trimming pared 5 bases from V and 6 bases from J, leaving 14 bases between. Sample: CD8+ T cells sorted from PBMCs, taken 5 days after the yellow fever booster vaccination. The TCR comes from a man aged 18 to 35 who received the YFV17D yellow fever vaccine. The chain is built from TRBV6-2 or TRBV6-3 and TRBJ2-1; D not certain. This CDR3 is CASSHLQDVNEQFF. In DNA, the CDR3 is TGTGCCAGCAGTCACCTTCAGGACGTCAATGAGCAGTTCTTC.